The 21 T cell receptor beta chains reported below all come from one sample, sequenced in a study of blood T cell repertoires in COVID-19. The method was immunoSEQ multiplex PCR; TCRdb's version includes in-frame clones alone and lacks a portion of them. The repertoire holds about 58,000 clones, about 80% seen once, with about 9.2% in the top ten. The material sequenced was peripheral blood. These receptors all stem from a man at least 80 years old with COVID-19, enrolled during active disease.

The chain has TRBV6-1 and TRBJ1-1; TRBD1 is a possible D gene (6 bases). This CDR3 has 15 amino acids. V was clipped by 2 bases and J by 3 bases, with 13 bases between them. The germline gives CDR1 MNHNS, CDR2 SASEGT. The CDR3 bases are TGTGCCAGCAGTGAATGGAGAGGGGGTGACACTGAAGCTTTCTTT. The encoded protein is CASSEWRGGDTEAFF.

This clone was recorded only once. The V call is TRBV6-5, the J call TRBJ2-7; D perhaps matches TRBD1 (5 bases). CDR3 length equals 15 residues. CDR1 is MNHEY and CDR2 is SVGAGI in the germline V gene. V shed 6 bases and J shed 0 bases, with 15 bases lying between them. CDR3 loop: CASSRSRVSSYEQYV. CDR3 nucleotide sequence: TGTGCCAGCAGCCGTTCCAGGGTGAGCTCCTACGAGCAGTACGTC.

This clone showed up just a few times. CDR3 DNA sequence: TGTGCCAGCAGTTACGGGCGGGAGTACGAGCAGTACGTC. Encoded protein: CASSYGREYEQYV. The chain couples TRBV6-5 to TRBJ2-7; 7 nucleotides agree with TRBD2. V shed 2 bases and J 4 bases; nucleotides not matched to a gene: 2. This CDR3 is 13 amino acids long. Germline-derived CDR1 and CDR2 are MNHEY and SVGAGI.

This clone has a single count. V gene TRBV5-1 combines with J gene TRBJ1-2, with D perhaps matching TRBD1 (6 bases). The germline V gene encodes CDR1 SGHRS and CDR2 YFSETQ. Trimming pared 5 bases from V and 1 base from J, leaving 18 bases between. This CDR3 is built from 16 residues. The CDR3 spells CASSKGGDPLNYGYTF. CDR3 in DNA: TGCGCCAGCAGTAAGGGGGGGGACCCACTTAACTATGGCTACACCTTC.

The chain combines TRBV18 with TRBJ2-7, with 16 positions matching TRBD2. J lost 8 bases, V lost 2 bases, and 6 bases had no gene match. This CDR3 spans 16 amino acids. Germline V gene data show CDR1 as KGHSH and CDR2 as LQKENI. CDR3 in amino acids: CASSPGTSGRAGQQYV. CDR3 DNA: TGTGCCAGCTCACCAGGGACTAGCGGGAGGGCCGGGCAGCAGTACGTC.

The chain couples TRBV9 to TRBJ2-1; D ambiguous. The CDR3 has 14 residues. Germline V CDR1 and CDR2: SGDLS, YYNGEE. Deletions cut 0 bases from V and 5 bases from J, with 9 bases between. The CDR3 region has the DNA TGTGCCAGCAGCGTAGCCTCACAGAACAATGAGCAGTTCTTC. This translates into CASSVASQNNEQFF.

Comments on this clone: A much larger clone sits a single nucleotide away, making a read error possible. Other DNA sequences from this sample encode an identical CDR3 as well. The chain combines TRBV20-1 with TRBJ2-3, with TRBD2 matching over 9 bases. This CDR3 has 15 residues. The J segment lost 6 bases and the V segment lost 3 bases, leaving 10 bases of the junction unmatched. The germline V gene encodes CDR1 DFQATT and CDR2 SNEGSKA (reference sequence). CDR3 bases: TGCAGTGCTAGTTCCGGGACTAGCACCGGGGATACGCAGTATTTT. Residues: CSASSGTSTGDTQYF.

The chain couples TRBV7-2 to TRBJ2-5; 7 bases line up with TRBD1. CDR1 is SGHTA and CDR2 is FQGNSA in the germline V gene. V trimming: 5 bases; J trimming: 4 bases; junction bases outside the gene matches: 7. The CDR3 covers 14 residues. CDR3 nucleotide sequence: TGTGCCAGCAGCAACCGACAGGGCTCAGAGACCCAGTACTTC. Its translation is CASSNRQGSETQYF.

This chain links TRBV5-4 with TRBJ2-3; D is ambiguous. Germline CDR1 reads SGHNT; CDR2 reads YYREEE (reference sequence). V was clipped by 0 bases and J by 4 bases, with 6 bases between them. CDR3 length: 13 residues. The CDR3 sequence is CASSLDRADTQYF. DNA for the CDR3: TGTGCCAGCAGCTTGGATCGCGCAGATACGCAGTATTTT.

CDR3 sequence (DNA): TGTGCCAGCAGCTTGAAAGGGACTAGAACAGATACGCAGTATTTT. Its translation is CASSLKGTRTDTQYF. The V gene is TRBV7-3, the J gene TRBJ2-3; 8 bases align to TRBD2. Germline V gene data show CDR1 as SGHTA and CDR2 as FQGTGA. The CDR3 is made up of 15 amino acids. J lost 3 bases, V lost 3 bases, and 5 bases had no gene match. The variable domain in full, completed from reference TRBV7-3 and TRBJ2-3, reads GAGVSQTPSNKVTEKGKYVELRCDPISGHTALYWYRQSLGQGPEFLIYFQGTGAADDSGLPNDRFFAVRPEGSVSTLKIQRTERGDSAVYLCASSLKGTRTDTQYFGPGTRLTVL.

This CDR3 reads CAASSTGLEAFF. Written as DNA, the CDR3 is TGTGCCGCCTCTTCGACAGGACTCGAAGCTTTCTTT. The chain employs TRBV24-1 and TRBJ1-1; tentative D call: TRBD1 (6 bases). CDR3 length equals 12 residues. Trimming shortened V by 12 bases and J by 8 bases, and 18 bases separated the two germline ends. Germline V gene data show CDR1 as KGHDR and CDR2 as SFDVKD.

The chain carries TRBV3-1 (or the pseudogene TRBV3-2) and TRBJ2-1; 7 nucleotides line up with TRBD1. V lost 4 bases to trimming and J lost 3 bases; unmatched junction nucleotides: 3. Looked up from germline, CDR1 is LGHDT and CDR2 is YNNKEL (reference sequence). CDR3 size: 14 residues. For the CDR3, the DNA is TGTGCCAGCAGCCCCCGGGACAGCTACAATGAGCAGTTCTTC. Protein sequence: CASSPRDSYNEQFF.

The chain employs TRBV28 and TRBJ1-2; the D gene is possibly TRBD1 (6 bases). Per the germline V gene, CDR1 is MDHEN and CDR2 is SYDVKM. The CDR3 runs 12 residues. Deletions cut 7 bases from V and 4 bases from J, with 10 bases between. CDR3 in DNA: TGTGCCAGCACCATAGGGGGCTATGGCTACACCTTC. Amino acid sequence: CASTIGGYGYTF.

The V and J genes are TRBV7-9 and TRBJ1-5; no reliable D call. The V end was cut by 5 bases, the J end by 7 bases, with 12 bases between. Germline assignment: CDR1 SEHNR and CDR2 FQNEAQ (reference sequence). The CDR3 covers 13 residues. The CDR3 sequence: CASSLVSMQPQHF. The CDR3 DNA follows: TGTGCCAGCAGCCTCGTCAGTATGCAGCCCCAGCATTTT. The variable domain in full, with the rest retrieved from reference TRBV7-9 and TRBJ1-5, is DTGVSQNPRHKITKRGQNVTFRCDPISEHNRLYWYRQTLGQGPEFLTYFQNEAQLEKSRLLSDRFSAERPKGSFSTLEIQRTEQGDSAMYLCASSLVSMQPQHFGDGTRLSIL.

The gene calls are TRBV18 and TRBJ2-1, with D perhaps matching TRBD2 (5 bases). Germline-derived CDR1 and CDR2 are KGHSH and LQKENI. V lost 0 bases to trimming and J lost 0 bases, with 9 bases between them. There are 16 residues in the CDR3. The CDR3 protein is CASSPPSGSSYNEQFF. The CDR3 DNA is TGTGCCAGCTCACCACCGAGCGGTAGCTCCTACAATGAGCAGTTCTTC.

The chain carries TRBV19 and TRBJ1-5, with 7 nucleotides matching TRBD1. Per the germline V gene, CDR1 is LNHDA and CDR2 is SQIVND (reference sequence). The trim removed 6 bases at V and 4 bases at J, leaving 6 bases unmatched. The length of the CDR3 is 14 residues. The CDR3, as DNA: TGTGCCAGTAGGAGGACAGGCCTTAATCAGCCCCAGCATTTT. This encodes CASRRTGLNQPQHF.

The V call is TRBV7-8, the J call TRBJ1-1; no reliable D call. The CDR3 length is 14 residues. Trimming removed 2 bases at V and 3 bases at J, with 10 bases between. CDR1 and CDR2 (germline): SGHVS, FQNEAQ. CDR3 sequence (DNA): TGTGCCAGCAGCTTACGGCAGGCGTACACTGAAGCTTTCTTT. It specifies CASSLRQAYTEAFF.

This sequence joins TRBV4-3 and TRBJ1-4, with 7 bases lining up with TRBD1. The germline CDR1 and CDR2 sequences are LGHNA and YSLEER. With V trimmed by 4 bases and J by 4 bases, 6 bases remained unmatched. CDR3 length equals 15 residues. The CDR3 spells CASSRGGQYNEKLFF. CDR3 nucleotides: TGCGCCAGCAGCCGAGGGGGACAGTATAATGAAAAACTGTTTTTT.

This rearrangement joins TRBV6-2 or TRBV6-3 to TRBJ1-5; D is unclear. Germline-derived CDR1 and CDR2 are MNHEY and SVGEGT. With 0 bases removed from V and 6 bases from J, the gap between germline ends came to 3 bases. The CDR3 is 12 residues long. The CDR3 region has the DNA TGTGCCAGCAGTTACTCGAGTCAGCCCCAGCATTTT. Its protein product is CASSYSSQPQHF.

This chain joins TRBV9 and TRBJ2-5; TRBD2 is a possible D gene (5 bases). From germline, CDR1 is SGDLS and CDR2 YYNGEE. CDR3 length: 15 amino acids. V lost 0 bases, J lost 2 bases, and 11 bases lay in between. For the CDR3, the DNA is TGTGCCAGCAGCGTAGGGACTTACGAGCAAGAGACCCAGTACTTC. It encodes CASSVGTYEQETQYF.

The chain carries TRBV18 and TRBJ1-5; D is unclear. The germline V gene has CDR1 KGHSH and CDR2 LQKENI. The CDR3 spans 15 residues. Between the trimmed V and J ends, which lost 4 bases and 0 bases, there was a span of 10 bases. CDR3 amino acids: CASSRSGLSNQPQHF. CDR3 DNA sequence: TGTGCCAGCTCACGATCAGGCCTTAGCAATCAGCCCCAGCATTTT. The whole variable domain, remainder taken from reference TRBV18 and TRBJ1-5, is NAGVMQNPRHLVRRRGQEARLRCSPMKGHSHVYWYRQLPEEGLKFMVYLQKENIIDESGMPKERFSAEFPKEGPSILRIQQVVRGDSAAYFCASSRSGLSNQPQHFGDGTRLSIL.